A single sample gave rise to the 7 T cell receptor gamma chains below, sequenced in a study of γδ T cells in repeated Plasmodium falciparum infection (dated by TCRdb to the early 2020s). Libraries were made using multiplex PCR. TCRdb shows the sequencer as Illumina MiSeq. Public reads were reanalyzed in TCRdb with CATT, and rows carrying the same DNA were merged afterwards. In this sample the table shows fewer than 5,500 gamma-chain clones, about 3.5% of which occur a single time. The ten largest make up around a third of the sample. Vgamma9/Vdelta2+ and Vdelta2-negative gammadelta T cell populations were flow-sorted from peripheral blood mononuclear cells for bulk TCR repertoire analysis. The sample consisted of gamma-delta T cells from blood. These receptors all come from a pool of human donors (malaria-infected and uninfected, not separated).

In its sample, this clone was seen many times. The rearrangement joins TRGV3 to TRGJ1 or TRGJ2. There are 14 residues in the CDR3. Losses at the gene ends were 2 bases for V and 5 bases for J; bases not matched to a gene: 9. Germline CDR1 reads VTNTFY; CDR2 reads YDVSTARD (reference sequence). The CDR3 protein is CATWDTHWDYKKLF. CDR3 sequence (DNA): TGTGCCACCTGGGACACCCATTGGGATTATAAGAAACTCTTT.

In the case of this clone: The protein given by TCRdb reflects a much larger clone and differs at residue 12 from this DNA's translation, likely from a read error; the protein shown is the DNA's translation. The chain has TRGV4 and TRGJP1. From germline, CDR1 is EGSTGY and CDR2 YDSYTSSV. There are 16 residues in the CDR3. CDR3 sequence: CATWDGFHHTGGFKIF. CDR3 bases: TGTGCCACCTGGGATGGGTTCCATCACACTGGTGGGTTCAAGATATTT.

This chain links TRGV9 with TRGJP. TCRdb supplies no J gene; here it was assigned by aligning the nucleotide sequence to germline. CDR3 length: 17 residues. Germline CDR1 and CDR2: GITISATS and ISYDGTV (reference sequence). The V and J ends lost 0 bases and 9 bases, in that order; junction bases with no gene match: 8. The CDR3 protein is CALWEVHPLLGKKIKVF. The CDR3 DNA reads as TGTGCCTTGTGGGAGGTGCACCCTTTGTTGGGCAAAAAAATCAAGGTATTT.

Comments on this clone: For this DNA, TCRdb reports the protein of a much larger clone, which diverges at residue 11, most likely from a read error; the protein presented here is translated directly from the DNA. The rearrangement uses TRGV9 and TRGJP. TCRdb gives no J gene; it was assigned here by matching the DNA to germline. The length of the CDR3 is 17 residues. Germline V gives CDR1 GITISATS, CDR2 ISYDGTV (reference sequence). The chain's CDR3 is CALWEGEQELDKKIKVF. The CDR3 DNA sequence: TGTGCCTTGTGGGAGGGAGAACAAGAGTTGGACAAAAAAATCAAGGTATTT.

This clone has a count of ten or more. This likely stems from a read error, as it lies one base from a far larger clone. This sample also contains other DNA sequences that code for the same CDR3. The chain has TRGV2 and TRGJ1 or TRGJ2. Germline values: CDR1 EGSNGY, CDR2 YDSYNSKV. CDR3 length: 12 residues. The CDR3 nucleotides are TGCGCCACCTGGTTAGATTATTATAAGAAACTCTTT. Amino acid sequence: CATWLDYYKKLF.

As to this clone: TCRdb's protein, taken from a much larger clone, differs from this DNA's translation at residue 7, likely owing to a read error; the protein displayed comes from the DNA. This sequence joins TRGV4 and TRGJ1 or TRGJ2. The CDR3 runs to 10 residues. Germline CDR1 EGSTGY, CDR2 YDSYTSSV. Trimming took 4 bases from V and 12 from J; bases not matched to a gene: 6. The CDR3 DNA reads TGTGCCACCTGGGACTCGGCGAAACTCTTT. Encoded protein: CATWDSAKLF.

This clone came up a few times. Translating this DNA gives a protein that differs at residue 9 from the TCRdb one, which belongs to a much larger clone; a read error is likely, and the protein shown is this translation. The J gene went uncalled, whereas the V gene is TRGV9. CDR3 length: 11 residues. Germline V lookup: CDR1 GITISATS, CDR2 ISYDGTV (reference sequence). CDR3 DNA: TGTGCCTTGTGGGAGGTGCGCTGGCGGGTCTTT. It is translated as CALWEVRWRVF.